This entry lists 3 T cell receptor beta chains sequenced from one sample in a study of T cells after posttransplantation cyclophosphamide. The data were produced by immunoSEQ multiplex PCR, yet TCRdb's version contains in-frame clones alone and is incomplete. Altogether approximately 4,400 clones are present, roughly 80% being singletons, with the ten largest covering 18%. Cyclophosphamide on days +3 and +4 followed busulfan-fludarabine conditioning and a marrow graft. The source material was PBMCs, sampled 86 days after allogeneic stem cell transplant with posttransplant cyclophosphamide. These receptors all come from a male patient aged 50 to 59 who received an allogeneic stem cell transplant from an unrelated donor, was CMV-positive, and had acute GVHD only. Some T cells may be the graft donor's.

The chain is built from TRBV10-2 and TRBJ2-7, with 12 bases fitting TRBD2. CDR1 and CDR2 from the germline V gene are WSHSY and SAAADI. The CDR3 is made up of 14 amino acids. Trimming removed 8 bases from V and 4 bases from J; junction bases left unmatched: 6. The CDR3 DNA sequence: TGCGCCAGCGGTACTAGCGGGAGGAGGTACGAGCAGTACTTC. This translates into CASGTSGRRYEQYF.

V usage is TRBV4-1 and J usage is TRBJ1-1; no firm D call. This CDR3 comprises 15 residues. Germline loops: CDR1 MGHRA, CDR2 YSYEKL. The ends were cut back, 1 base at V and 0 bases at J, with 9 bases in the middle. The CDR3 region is CASSQGERVNTEAFF. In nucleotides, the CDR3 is TGCGCCAGCAGCCAAGGGGAGAGGGTGAACACTGAAGCTTTCTTT.

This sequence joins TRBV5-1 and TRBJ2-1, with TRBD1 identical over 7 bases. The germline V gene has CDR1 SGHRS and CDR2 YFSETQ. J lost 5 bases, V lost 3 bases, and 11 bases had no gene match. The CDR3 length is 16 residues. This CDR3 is CASSSSPGQSNNEQFF. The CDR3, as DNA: TGCGCCAGCAGCTCCTCGCCGGGACAGTCCAACAATGAGCAGTTCTTC.